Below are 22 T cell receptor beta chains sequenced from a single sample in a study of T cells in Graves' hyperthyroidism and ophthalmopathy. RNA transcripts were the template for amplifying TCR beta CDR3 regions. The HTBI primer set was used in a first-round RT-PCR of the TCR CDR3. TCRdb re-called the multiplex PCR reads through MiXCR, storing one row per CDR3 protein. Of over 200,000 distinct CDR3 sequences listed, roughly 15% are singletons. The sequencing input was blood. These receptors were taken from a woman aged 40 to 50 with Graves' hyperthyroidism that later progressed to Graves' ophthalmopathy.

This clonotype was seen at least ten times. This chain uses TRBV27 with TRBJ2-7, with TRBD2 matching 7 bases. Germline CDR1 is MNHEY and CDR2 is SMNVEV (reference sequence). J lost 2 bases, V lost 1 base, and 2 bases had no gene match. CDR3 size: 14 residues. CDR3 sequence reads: CASSLYGRTYEQYF. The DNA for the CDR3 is TGTGCCAGCAGTTTATACGGGAGGACCTACGAGCAGTACTTC.

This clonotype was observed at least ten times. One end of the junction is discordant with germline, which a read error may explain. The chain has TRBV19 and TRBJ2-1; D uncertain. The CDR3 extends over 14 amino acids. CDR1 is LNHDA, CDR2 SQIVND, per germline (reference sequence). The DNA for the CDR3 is TGTGCCGGTAGACCCCAGATTTCATATTATGAGCAGTTCTTC. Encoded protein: CAGRPQISYYEQFF.

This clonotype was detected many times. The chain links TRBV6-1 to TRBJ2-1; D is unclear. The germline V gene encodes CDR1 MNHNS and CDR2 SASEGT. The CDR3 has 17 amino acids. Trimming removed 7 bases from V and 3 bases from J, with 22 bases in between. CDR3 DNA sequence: TGTGCCAGCACCTTCTCTTACGCAAGGGCGGACTACAATGAGCAGTTCTTC. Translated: CASTFSYARADYNEQFF.

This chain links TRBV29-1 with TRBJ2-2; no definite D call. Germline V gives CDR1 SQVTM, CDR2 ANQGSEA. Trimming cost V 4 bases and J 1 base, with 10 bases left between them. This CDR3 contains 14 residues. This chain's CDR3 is CSVGLPGNTGELFF. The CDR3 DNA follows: TGCAGCGTTGGTCTCCCAGGGAACACCGGGGAGCTGTTTTTT.

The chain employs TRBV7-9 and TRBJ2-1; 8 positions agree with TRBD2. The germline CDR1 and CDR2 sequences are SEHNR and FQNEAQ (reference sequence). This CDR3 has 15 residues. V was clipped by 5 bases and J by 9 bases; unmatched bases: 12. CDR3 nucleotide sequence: TGTGCCAGCAGCCCTCTCAGCGGGAGCTCAAGTGAGCAGTTCTTC. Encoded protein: CASSPLSGSSSEQFF.

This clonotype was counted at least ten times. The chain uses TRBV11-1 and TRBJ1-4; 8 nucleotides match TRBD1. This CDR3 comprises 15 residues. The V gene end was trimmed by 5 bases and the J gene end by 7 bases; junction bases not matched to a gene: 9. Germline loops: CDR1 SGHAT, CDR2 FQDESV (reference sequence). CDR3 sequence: CASSRWGQEGEKLFF. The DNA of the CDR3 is TGTGCCAGCAGCCGCTGGGGACAGGAGGGTGAAAAACTGTTTTTT. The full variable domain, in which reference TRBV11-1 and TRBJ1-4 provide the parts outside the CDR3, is EAEVAQSPRYKITEKSQAVAFWCDPISGHATLYWYRQILGQGPELLVQFQDESVVDDSQLPKDRFSAERLKGVDSTLKIQPAELGDSAMYLCASSRWGQEGEKLFFGSGTQLSVL.

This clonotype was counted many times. CDR3 nucleotides: TGTGCCAGCAGTAAAAATAGGGTTACTGAAGCTTTCTTT. As protein: CASSKNRVTEAFF. The chain employs TRBV6-5 and TRBJ1-1; D remains ambiguous. Germline CDR1 reads MNHEY; CDR2 reads SVGAGI. V lost 5 bases, J lost 5 bases, and 12 bases lay in between. The CDR3 totals 13 residues.

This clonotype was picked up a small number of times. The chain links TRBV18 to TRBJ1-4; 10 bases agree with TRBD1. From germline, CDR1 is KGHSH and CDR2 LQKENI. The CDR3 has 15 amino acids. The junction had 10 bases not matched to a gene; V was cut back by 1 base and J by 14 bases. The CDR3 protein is CASSPLRDRGFGLFF. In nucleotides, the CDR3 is TGTGCCAGCTCACCACTCCGGGACAGGGGATTTGGTCTGTTTTTT.

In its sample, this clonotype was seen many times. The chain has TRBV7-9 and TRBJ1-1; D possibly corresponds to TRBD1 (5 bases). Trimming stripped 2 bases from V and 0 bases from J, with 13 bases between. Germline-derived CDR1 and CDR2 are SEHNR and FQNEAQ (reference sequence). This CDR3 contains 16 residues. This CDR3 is CASSLKQGPLNTEAFF. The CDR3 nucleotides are TGTGCCAGCAGCTTAAAGCAGGGACCCCTGAACACTGAAGCTTTCTTT.

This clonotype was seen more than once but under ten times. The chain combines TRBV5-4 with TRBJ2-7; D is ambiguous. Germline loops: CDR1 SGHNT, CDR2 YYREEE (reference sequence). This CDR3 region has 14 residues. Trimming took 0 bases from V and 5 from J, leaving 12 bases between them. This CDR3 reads CASSLELEFNEQYF. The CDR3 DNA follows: TGTGCCAGCAGCTTGGAATTAGAATTCAACGAGCAGTACTTC.

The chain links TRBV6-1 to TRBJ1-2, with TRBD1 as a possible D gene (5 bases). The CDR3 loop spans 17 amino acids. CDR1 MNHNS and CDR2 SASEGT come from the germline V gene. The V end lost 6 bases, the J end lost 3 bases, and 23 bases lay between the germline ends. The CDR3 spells CASSPDRGLRLYYGYTF. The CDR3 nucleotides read TGTGCCAGCAGCCCTGATAGGGGCTTACGATTATACTATGGCTACACCTTC.

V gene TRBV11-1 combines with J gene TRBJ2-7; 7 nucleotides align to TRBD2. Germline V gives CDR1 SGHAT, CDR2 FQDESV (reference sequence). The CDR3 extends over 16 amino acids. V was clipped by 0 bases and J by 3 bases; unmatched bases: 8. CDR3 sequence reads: CASSLARLASFYEQYF. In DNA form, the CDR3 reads TGTGCCAGCAGCTTAGCCAGACTAGCATCCTTCTACGAGCAGTACTTC.

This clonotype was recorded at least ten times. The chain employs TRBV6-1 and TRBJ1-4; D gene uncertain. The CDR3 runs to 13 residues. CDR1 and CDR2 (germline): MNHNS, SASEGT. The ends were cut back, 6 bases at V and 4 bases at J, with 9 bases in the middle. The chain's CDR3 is CASSDWGNEKLFF. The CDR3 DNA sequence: TGTGCCAGCAGCGATTGGGGTAATGAAAAACTGTTTTTT.

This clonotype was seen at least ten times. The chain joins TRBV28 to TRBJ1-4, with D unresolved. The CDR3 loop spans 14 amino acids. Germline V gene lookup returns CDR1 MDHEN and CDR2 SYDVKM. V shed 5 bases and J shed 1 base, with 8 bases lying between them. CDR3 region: CASSREGTNEKLFF. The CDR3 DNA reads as TGTGCCAGCAGTCGTGAGGGAACTAATGAAAAACTGTTTTTT.

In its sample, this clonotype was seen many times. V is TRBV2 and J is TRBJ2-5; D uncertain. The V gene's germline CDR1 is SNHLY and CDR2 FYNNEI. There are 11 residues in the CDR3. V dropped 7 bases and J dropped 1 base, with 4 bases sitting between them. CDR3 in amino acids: CASTLQETQYF. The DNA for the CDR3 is TGTGCCAGCACCCTCCAAGAGACCCAGTACTTC.

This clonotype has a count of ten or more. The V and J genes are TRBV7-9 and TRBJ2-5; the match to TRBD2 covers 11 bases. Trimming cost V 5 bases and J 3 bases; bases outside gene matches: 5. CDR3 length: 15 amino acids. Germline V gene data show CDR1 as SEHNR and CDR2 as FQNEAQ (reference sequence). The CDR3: CASSPLAGEKETQYF. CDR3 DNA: TGTGCCAGCAGCCCACTAGCGGGAGAAAAAGAGACCCAGTACTTC.

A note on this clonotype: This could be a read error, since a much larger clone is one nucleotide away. CDR3 protein: CSASGASYEEYF. In DNA form, the CDR3 reads TGCAGTGCCTCGGGGGCGTCCTACGAGGAGTACTTC. The gene calls are TRBV20-1 and TRBJ2-7, with D possibly being TRBD1 or TRBD2 (6 bases each). Looked up from germline, CDR1 is DFQATT and CDR2 is SNEGSKA (reference sequence). CDR3 length: 12 residues.

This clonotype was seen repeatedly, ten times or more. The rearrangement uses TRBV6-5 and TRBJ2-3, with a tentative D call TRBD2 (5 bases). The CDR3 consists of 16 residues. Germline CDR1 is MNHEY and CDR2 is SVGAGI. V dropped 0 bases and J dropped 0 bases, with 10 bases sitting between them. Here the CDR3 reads CASSYSGGASTDTQYF. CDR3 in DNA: TGTGCCAGCAGTTACTCTGGAGGAGCGAGCACAGATACGCAGTATTTT.

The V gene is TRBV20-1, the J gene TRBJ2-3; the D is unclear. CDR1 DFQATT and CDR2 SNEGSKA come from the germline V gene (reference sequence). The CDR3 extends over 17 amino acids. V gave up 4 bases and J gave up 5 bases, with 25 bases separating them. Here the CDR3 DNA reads TGCAGTGCTATGCCTCTTGTCGTCTTAAGTACGTTAGATACGCAGTATTTT. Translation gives CSAMPLVVLSTLDTQYF.

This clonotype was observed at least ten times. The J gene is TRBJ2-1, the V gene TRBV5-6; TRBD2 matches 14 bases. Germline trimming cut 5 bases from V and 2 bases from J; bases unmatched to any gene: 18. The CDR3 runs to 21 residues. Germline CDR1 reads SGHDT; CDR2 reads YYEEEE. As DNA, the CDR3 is TGTGCCAGCAGAGGCGATGACACCGGGACTAGCGGGAGCCCTCCCTACAATGAGCAGTTCTTC. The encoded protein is CASRGDDTGTSGSPPYNEQFF.

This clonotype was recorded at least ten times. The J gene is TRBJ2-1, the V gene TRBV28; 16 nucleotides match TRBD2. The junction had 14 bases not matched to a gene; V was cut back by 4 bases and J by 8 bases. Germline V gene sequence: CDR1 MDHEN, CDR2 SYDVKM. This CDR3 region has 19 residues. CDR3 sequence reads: CASSSPGLAGGLLKDEQFF. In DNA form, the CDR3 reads TGTGCCAGCAGTTCTCCGGGACTAGCGGGAGGGCTTTTAAAGGATGAGCAGTTCTTC.

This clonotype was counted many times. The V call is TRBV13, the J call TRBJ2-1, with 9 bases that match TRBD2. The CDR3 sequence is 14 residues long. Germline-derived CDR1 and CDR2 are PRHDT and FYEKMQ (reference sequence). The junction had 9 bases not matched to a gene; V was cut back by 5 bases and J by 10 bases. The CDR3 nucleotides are TGTGCCAGCAGCGGGGACGGGACTAGCAACGAGCAGTTCTTC. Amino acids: CASSGDGTSNEQFF.